The clone carrying this TCR beta chain was seen a few times. Trimming took 2 bases from V and 3 from J, leaving 10 bases between them. This CDR3 is 14 amino acids long. CDR1 is LNHDA, CDR2 SQIVND, per germline (reference sequence). This specimen comes from a study of blood T cell repertoires in COVID-19. Study as a whole: Whether acute or convalescent, the COVID-19 samples came from the United States, Italy and Spain. PBMCs, B-cell-depleted T cells, or T cells were the source of the cDNA or gDNA that made up the material.

In the original analysis: Estimation of nucleated cell counts relied on the amplification of reference gene primers. Assay: immunoSEQ multiplex PCR; the TCRdb copy retains only in-frame clones and omits some. D and trimming were read from the DNA, whereas the V and J calls and clone size are those reported in that table. The sample includes about 290,000 clones, approximately 90% of them seen just once. The sample comprised peripheral blood. The chain joins TRBV19 to TRBJ1-2, with D uncertain. This clonotype was obtained from a woman aged 30 to 39 with active or convalescent COVID-19. This chain's CDR3 is CASSISFGDYGYTF. The DNA for the CDR3 is TGTGCCAGTAGTATATCATTTGGAGACTATGGCTACACCTTC.